A selection of T cell receptor beta chains follows, all from one sample in a study of cytomegalovirus exposure and HLA in healthy donors. The repertoire was sequenced with immunoSEQ multiplex PCR; TCRdb's copy has only in-frame clones and lacks some. The sample carries about 270,000 clones, 65% to 85% recorded once. Material for sequencing was PBMCs. The receptor set was obtained from a female donor in good health and CMV-seronegative. Each CDR3 is given with its conserved first and last residue. D genes are given only for firm matches. Size is omitted from some rows. Given values are once, few, many or a class for expanded clones.

v_call	d_call	j_call	clone_size	cdr3_nt	cdr3_aa
TRBV7-9	TRBD2	TRBJ2-2	.	TGTGCCAGCAGCTCCTCCCGACTAGCGGGGAACACCGGGGAGCTGTTTTTT	CASSSSRLAGNTGELFF
TRBV29-1	.	TRBJ1-2	.	TGCAGCGTTGACTGGGGCTCTAACTATGGCTACACCTTC	CSVDWGSNYGYTF
TRBV6-5	TRBD1	TRBJ2-3	few	TGTGCCAGCAGCTCCCGGGACAGGTTAGATACGCAGTATTTT	CASSSRDRLDTQYF
TRBV13	.	TRBJ1-1	.	TGTGCCAGCAGCTTAGACCAGGGGAGAACTGAAGCTTTCTTT	CASSLDQGRTEAFF
TRBV7-9	TRBD1	TRBJ1-4	few	TGTGCCAGCAGCTTCGGACAGGGAATGATCCCTGGTGAAAAACTGTTTTTT	CASSFGQGMIPGEKLFF
TRBV6-1	.	TRBJ2-3	.	TGTGCCAGCAGTGAAACAACGGGAGCTGAAGATACGCAGTATTTT	CASSETTGAEDTQYF
TRBV28	TRBD2	TRBJ2-7	.	TGTGCCAGCAGCACACTAGCGGACCTCTACTCCTACGAGCAGTACTTC	CASSTLADLYSYEQYF
TRBV15	.	TRBJ1-4	once	TGTGCCACCAGCGGCTGGGACATCAGGAGGGAAAAACTGTTTTTT	CATSGWDIRREKLFF
TRBV25-1	.	TRBJ2-7	.	TGTGCCAGCAGTGGATCAGGTTCTGGCTACGAGCAGTACTTC	CASSGSGSGYEQYF
TRBV29-1	TRBD2	TRBJ2-3	few	TGCAGCGACATTAGCGGGAGGGCTGGGGGCGGCACAGATACGCAGTATTTT	CSDISGRAGGGTDTQYF
TRBV28	TRBD2	TRBJ2-3	.	TGTGCCAGCAGTTTGTTGGCTAGCGGGAGGCGATCCACAGATACGCAGTATTTT	CASSLLASGRRSTDTQYF
TRBV27	.	TRBJ2-1	few	TGTGCCAGCAGCCCCTTTGGGGAGCTACCCGAGCAGTTCTTC	CASSPFGELPEQFF
TRBV11-3	.	TRBJ2-7	.	TGTGCCAGCAGCTCCGAACTATACGAGCAGTACTTC	CASSSELYEQYF
TRBV14	.	TRBJ2-7	.	TGTGCCAGCAGCCACTCATCCTACGGGCAGTACTTC	CASSHSSYGQYF
TRBV5-1	TRBD1	TRBJ1-4	.	TGCGCCAGCACTCCCGGACAGGGGGCTGAAAAACTGTTTTTT	CASTPGQGAEKLFF
TRBV11-3	.	TRBJ1-1	.	TGTGCCAGCAGCTTAGGAGGGAACACTGAAGCTTTCTTT	CASSLGGNTEAFF
TRBV9	TRBD2	TRBJ2-1	.	TGTGCCAGCAGCGGCGGGACTAGCGGAATACTCGGCAATGAGCAGTTCTTC	CASSGGTSGILGNEQFF
TRBV6-1	TRBD2	TRBJ2-7	few	TGTGCCAGCAGTGAAGCGACCGGGGGAGGGTTCGACGAGCAGTACTTC	CASSEATGGGFDEQYF
TRBV5-8	TRBD1	TRBJ1-1	few	TGTGCCAGCAGCTTGGCCTCAGGGGGCTTTCGGGCATCCACTGAAGCTTTCTTT	CASSLASGGFRASTEAFF
TRBV27	TRBD1	TRBJ2-1	.	TGTGCCAGCGGGACAGACACTTACAATGAGCAGTTCTTC	CASGTDTYNEQFF
TRBV7-9	TRBD1	TRBJ1-4	once	TGTGCCAGCAGCGGCGACAGGGGGTCTGAAAAACTGTTTTTT	CASSGDRGSEKLFF
TRBV5-4	.	TRBJ2-7	.	TGTGCCAGCAGCTTGATGGGCAGCTACGAGCAGTACTTC	CASSLMGSYEQYF
TRBV7-2	.	TRBJ1-2	few	TGTGCCAGCAGCTTAGATCGTAACAGTAACTATGGCTACACCTTC	CASSLDRNSNYGYTF
TRBV29-1	.	TRBJ1-1	once	TGCAGCGTTAAGTCGTCGAGTTCTGAAGCTTTCTTT	CSVKSSSSEAFF
TRBV27	.	TRBJ1-6	.	TGTGCCAGCAGTCTCTACTATAATTCACCCCTCCACTTT	CASSLYYNSPLHF
TRBV11-3	.	TRBJ2-2	.	TGTGCCAGCAGCTTAGTGGGACTCCAGAAGTTAAACACCGGGGAGCTGTTTTTT	CASSLVGLQKLNTGELFF
TRBV5-8	.	TRBJ2-1	.	TGTGCCAGCAGCCTGTGGGACCTCAGGGGCAATGAGCAGTTCTTC	CASSLWDLRGNEQFF
TRBV12-5	TRBD1	TRBJ1-2	.	TGTGCTAGTGGTGGAGACAGGGGAAGCTATGGCTACACCTTC	CASGGDRGSYGYTF
TRBV9	TRBD2	TRBJ2-5	.	TGTGCCAGCAGCCCCCGACTAGCGGGGGTAGAGACCCAGTACTTC	CASSPRLAGVETQYF
TRBV6-5	.	TRBJ1-2	.	TGTGCCAGCAGTTACGCGGGTGGCTACACCTTC	CASSYAGGYTF
TRBV30	.	TRBJ1-5	.	TGTGCCTGGAGTGTACTCGAGGATCAGCCCCAGCATTTT	CAWSVLEDQPQHF
TRBV7-9	TRBD1	TRBJ1-1	.	TGTGCCAGCAGCCCGAGGACAGGGGGCGCGAACACTGAAGCTTTCTTT	CASSPRTGGANTEAFF
TRBV7-9	.	TRBJ2-7	once	TGTGCCAGCAGCTTAGAGCGCTTGGAGGCCGAGCAGTACTTC	CASSLERLEAEQYF
TRBV11-2	TRBD1	TRBJ1-1	.	TGTGCCAGCAGCTCAAGGGGTACAGGGGGCGGCACTGAAGCTTTCTTT	CASSSRGTGGGTEAFF
TRBV6-5	.	TRBJ1-6	.	TGTGCCAGCAGGAAGGGGGATTCACCCCTCCACTTT	CASRKGDSPLHF
TRBV27	TRBD2	TRBJ2-5	.	TGTGCCAGCCAAAGGAGTAGCGGGCCACAAGAGACCCAGTACTTC	CASQRSSGPQETQYF
TRBV28	TRBD2	TRBJ2-3	.	TGTGCCAGCAGTTTCGGTACGGCGGGAGGGCCCGTTTCGGCAGATACGCAGTATTTT	CASSFGTAGGPVSADTQYF
TRBV11-1	TRBD1	TRBJ1-1	few	TGTGCCAGCAGCTTAGGGGGACAGTCTGAAGCTTTCTTT	CASSLGGQSEAFF
TRBV5-1	.	TRBJ1-1	.	TGCGCCAGCAGCTTGGCCTCGGGGGGCGGCACTGAAGCTTTCTTT	CASSLASGGGTEAFF
TRBV6-6	TRBD1	TRBJ1-3	few	TGTGCCAGCACCACGGACAGGGAATCACGGAACACCATATATTTT	CASTTDRESRNTIYF
TRBV7-6	.	TRBJ2-7	once	TGTGCCAGCAGCTTAGGGAGCGGACCCTCCTACGAGCAGTACTTC	CASSLGSGPSYEQYF